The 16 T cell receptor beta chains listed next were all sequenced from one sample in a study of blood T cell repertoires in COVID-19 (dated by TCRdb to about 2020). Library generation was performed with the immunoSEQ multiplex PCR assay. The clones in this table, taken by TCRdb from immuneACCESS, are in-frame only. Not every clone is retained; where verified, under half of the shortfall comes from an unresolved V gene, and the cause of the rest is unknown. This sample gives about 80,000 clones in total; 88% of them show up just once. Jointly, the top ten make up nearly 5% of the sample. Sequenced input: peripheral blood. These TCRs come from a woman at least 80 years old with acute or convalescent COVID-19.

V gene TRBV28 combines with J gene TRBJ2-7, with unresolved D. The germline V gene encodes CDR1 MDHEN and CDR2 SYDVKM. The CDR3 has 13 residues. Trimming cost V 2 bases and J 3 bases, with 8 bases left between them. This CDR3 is CASSLGGIYEQYF. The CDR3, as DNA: TGTGCCAGCAGTTTAGGCGGAATCTACGAGCAGTACTTC.

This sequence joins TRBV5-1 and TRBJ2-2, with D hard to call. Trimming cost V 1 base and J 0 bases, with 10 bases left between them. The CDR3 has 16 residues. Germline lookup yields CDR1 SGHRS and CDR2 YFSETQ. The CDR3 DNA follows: TGCGCCAGCAGCTTGAGGAGCCCACCGAACACCGGGGAGCTGTTTTTT. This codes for CASSLRSPPNTGELFF.

The CDR3 loop is CASSLSGAEAFF. CDR3 bases: TGTGCCAGCAGTTTATCCGGGGCTGAAGCTTTCTTT. The chain uses TRBV12-3 or TRBV12-4 and TRBJ1-1; D unresolved. This CDR3 spans 12 amino acids. V lost 2 bases, J lost 6 bases, and 7 bases lay in between.

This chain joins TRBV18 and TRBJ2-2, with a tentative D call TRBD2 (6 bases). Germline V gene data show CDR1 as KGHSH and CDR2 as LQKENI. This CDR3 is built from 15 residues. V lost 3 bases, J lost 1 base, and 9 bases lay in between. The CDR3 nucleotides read TGTGCCAGCTCACCGAATAGCGGGAACACCGGGGAGCTGTTTTTT. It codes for CASSPNSGNTGELFF.

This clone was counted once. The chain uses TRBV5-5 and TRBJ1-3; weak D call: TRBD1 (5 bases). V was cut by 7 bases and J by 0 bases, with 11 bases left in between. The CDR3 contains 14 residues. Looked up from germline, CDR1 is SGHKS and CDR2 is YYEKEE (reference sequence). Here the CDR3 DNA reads TGTGCCAGCCGATTACAGGTCTCTGGAAACACCATATATTTT. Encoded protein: CASRLQVSGNTIYF.

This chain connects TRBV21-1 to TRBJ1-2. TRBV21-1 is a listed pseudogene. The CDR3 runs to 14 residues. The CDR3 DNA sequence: TGTGCCAGCAGCAAAGCGCTCGGAGGGTATGGCTACACCTTC. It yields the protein CASSKALGGYGYTF.

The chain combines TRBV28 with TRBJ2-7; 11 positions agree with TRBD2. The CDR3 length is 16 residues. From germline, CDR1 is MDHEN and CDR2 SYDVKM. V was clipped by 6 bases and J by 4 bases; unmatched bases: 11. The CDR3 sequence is CASSRELAGGLYEQYF. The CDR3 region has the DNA TGTGCCAGCAGCCGGGAGCTAGCGGGAGGATTGTACGAGCAGTACTTC.

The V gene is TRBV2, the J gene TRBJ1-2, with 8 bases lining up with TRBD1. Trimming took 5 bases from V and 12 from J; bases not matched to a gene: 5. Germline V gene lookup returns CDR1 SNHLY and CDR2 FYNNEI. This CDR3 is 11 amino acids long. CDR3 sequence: CASSLTGGDTF. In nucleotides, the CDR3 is TGTGCCAGCAGTTTAACAGGGGGAGACACCTTC.

The CDR3 region has the DNA TGTGCCAGCAGCTCCCTTAACAGGGCGCTTAAAGCTTTCTTT. Translation: CASSSLNRALKAFF. The V and J genes are TRBV5-8 and TRBJ1-1, with D perhaps matching TRBD1 (6 bases). Trimming cost V 3 bases and J 9 bases, with 18 bases left between them. This CDR3 spans 14 amino acids. Germline V gene sequence: CDR1 SGHTS, CDR2 YDEGEE.

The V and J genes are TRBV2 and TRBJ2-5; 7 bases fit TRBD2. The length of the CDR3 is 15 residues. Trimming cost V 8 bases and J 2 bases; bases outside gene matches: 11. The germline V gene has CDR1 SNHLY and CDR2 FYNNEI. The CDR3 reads CASSDAGVGQETQYF. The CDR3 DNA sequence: TGTGCCAGCTCTGATGCGGGAGTGGGACAAGAGACCCAGTACTTC.

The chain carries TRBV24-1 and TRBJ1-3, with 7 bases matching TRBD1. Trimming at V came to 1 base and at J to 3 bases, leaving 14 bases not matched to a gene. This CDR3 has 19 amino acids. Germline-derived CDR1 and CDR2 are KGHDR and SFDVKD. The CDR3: CATSDLPKKRTGSGNTIYF. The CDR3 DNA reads TGTGCCACCAGTGATTTACCCAAAAAAAGGACAGGCAGTGGAAACACCATATATTTT.

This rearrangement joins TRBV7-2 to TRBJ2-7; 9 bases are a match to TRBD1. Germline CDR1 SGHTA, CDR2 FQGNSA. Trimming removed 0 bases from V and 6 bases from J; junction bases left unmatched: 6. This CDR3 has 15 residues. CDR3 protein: CASSLAGQGWAEQYF. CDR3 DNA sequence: TGTGCCAGCAGCTTAGCGGGACAGGGCTGGGCCGAGCAGTACTTC. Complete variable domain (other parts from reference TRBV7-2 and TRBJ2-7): GAGVSQSPSNKVTEKGKDVELRCDPISGHTALYWYRQSLGQGLEFLIYFQGNSAPDKSGLPSDRFSAERTGGSVSTLTIQRTQQEDSAVYLCASSLAGQGWAEQYFGPGTRLTVT.

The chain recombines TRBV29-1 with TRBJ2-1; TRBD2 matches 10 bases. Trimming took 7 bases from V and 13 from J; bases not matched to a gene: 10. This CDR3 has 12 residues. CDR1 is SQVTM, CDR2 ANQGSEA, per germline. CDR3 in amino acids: CSGGASGREQFF. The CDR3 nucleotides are TGCAGCGGGGGTGCTAGCGGGAGAGAACAGTTCTTC.

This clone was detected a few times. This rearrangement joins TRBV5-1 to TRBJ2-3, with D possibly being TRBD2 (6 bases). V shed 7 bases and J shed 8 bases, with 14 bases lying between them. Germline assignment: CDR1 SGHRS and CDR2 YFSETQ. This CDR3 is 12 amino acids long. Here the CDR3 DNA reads TGCGCCAGCCGGCCCGGGGGAGGTACGCAGTATTTT. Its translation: CASRPGGGTQYF.

The chain's CDR3 is CASSLRTGDPTNEKLFF. CDR3 DNA sequence: TGTGCCAGCAGTTTACGGACAGGGGATCCAACTAATGAAAAACTGTTTTTT. The V gene is TRBV7-9, the J gene TRBJ1-4, with 9 nucleotides matching TRBD1. V trimming: 6 bases; J trimming: 0 bases; junction bases outside the gene matches: 8. The CDR3 runs 17 residues. Germline V CDR1 and CDR2: SEHNR, FQNEAQ (reference sequence).

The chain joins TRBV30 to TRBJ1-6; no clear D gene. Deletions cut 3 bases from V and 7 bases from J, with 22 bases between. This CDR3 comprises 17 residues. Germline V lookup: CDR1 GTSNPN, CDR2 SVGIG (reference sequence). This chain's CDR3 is CAWSLPRVLGGNSPLHF. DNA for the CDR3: TGTGCCTGGAGCCTACCCCGGGTCCTAGGAGGGAATTCACCCCTCCACTTT.